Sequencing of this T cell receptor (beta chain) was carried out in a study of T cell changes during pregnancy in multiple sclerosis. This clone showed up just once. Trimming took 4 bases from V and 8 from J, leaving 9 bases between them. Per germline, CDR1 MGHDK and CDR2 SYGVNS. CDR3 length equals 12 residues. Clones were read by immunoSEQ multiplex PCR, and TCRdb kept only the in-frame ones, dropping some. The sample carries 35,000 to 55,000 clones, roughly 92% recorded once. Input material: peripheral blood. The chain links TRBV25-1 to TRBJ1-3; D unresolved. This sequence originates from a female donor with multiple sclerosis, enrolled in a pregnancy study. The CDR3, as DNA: TGTGCCAGCAGTGTAGATGGGGACACCATATATTTT. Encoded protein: CASSVDGDTIYF.